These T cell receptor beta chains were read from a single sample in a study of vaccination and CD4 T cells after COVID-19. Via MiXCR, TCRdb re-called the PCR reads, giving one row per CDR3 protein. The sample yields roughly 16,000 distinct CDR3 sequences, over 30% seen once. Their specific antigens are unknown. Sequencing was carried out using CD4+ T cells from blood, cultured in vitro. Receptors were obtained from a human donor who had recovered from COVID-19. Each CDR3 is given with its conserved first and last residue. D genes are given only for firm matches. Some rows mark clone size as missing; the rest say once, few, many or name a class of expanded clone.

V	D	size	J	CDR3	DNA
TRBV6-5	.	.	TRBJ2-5	CASSYLYQTQYF	TGTGCCAGCAGTTACCTTTACCAGACCCAGTACTTC
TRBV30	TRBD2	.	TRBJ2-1	CAWRRGLAGGGPQFF	TGTGCCTGGAGGCGAGGTCTAGCGGGAGGGGGCCCGCAGTTCTTC
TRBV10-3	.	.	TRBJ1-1	CAISESEGTEAFF	TGTGCCATCAGTGAGTCAGAGGGCACTGAAGCTTTCTTT
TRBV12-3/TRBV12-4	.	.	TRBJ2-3	CASSQRDTQYF	TGTGCCAGCAGCCAAAGGGATACGCAGTATTTT
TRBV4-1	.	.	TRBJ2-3	CASSQDLIVTDTQYF	TGCGCCAGCAGCCAAGATCTGATTGTCACAGATACGCAGTATTTT
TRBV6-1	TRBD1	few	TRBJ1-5	CASRRQGNQPQHF	TGTGCCAGCAGGCGACAGGGGAATCAGCCCCAGCATTTT
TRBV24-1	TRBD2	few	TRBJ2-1	CATSDTGTSGKLNEQFF	TGTGCCACCAGTGATACGGGGACTAGCGGGAAGTTGAATGAGCAGTTCTTC
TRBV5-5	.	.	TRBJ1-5	CASSLLTGHQPQHF	TGTGCCAGCAGCTTGCTCACCGGCCATCAGCCCCAGCATTTT
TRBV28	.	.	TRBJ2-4	CASRGLGKNIQYF	TGTGCCAGCAGGGGACTTGGCAAAAACATTCAGTACTTC
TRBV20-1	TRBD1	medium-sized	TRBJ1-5	CSARGIGGAGQPQHF	TGCAGTGCTAGAGGTATAGGGGGCGCGGGTCAGCCCCAGCATTTT
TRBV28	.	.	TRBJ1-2	CASSWRTAGYGYTF	TGTGCCAGCAGTTGGCGGACAGCCGGGTATGGCTACACCTTC
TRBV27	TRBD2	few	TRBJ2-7	CASSSGLAGIYEQYF	TGTGCCAGCAGTTCCGGACTAGCGGGGATCTACGAGCAGTACTTC
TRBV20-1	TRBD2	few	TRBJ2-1	CSARDGPGGRSTGEQFF	TGCAGTGCTAGAGATGGCCCCGGCGGGAGGAGTACAGGAGAGCAGTTCTTC
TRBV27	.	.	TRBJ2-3	CASSSAGQSSTDTQYF	TGTGCCAGCAGTTCCGCGGGACAGTCTAGCACAGATACGCAGTATTTT
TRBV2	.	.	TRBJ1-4	CASSAVLGTTGLFF	TGTGCCAGCAGTGCCGTTCTCGGGACAACTGGACTGTTTTTT
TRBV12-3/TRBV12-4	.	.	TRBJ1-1	CASSLGQNTEAFF	TGTGCCAGCAGTTTGGGCCAGAACACTGAAGCTTTCTTT
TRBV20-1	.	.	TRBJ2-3	CSASDASRGTDTQYF	TGCAGTGCTAGTGACGCTTCAAGGGGCACAGATACGCAGTATTTT
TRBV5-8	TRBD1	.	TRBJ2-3	CASSLIDRATDTQYF	TGTGCCAGCAGCTTGATCGACAGGGCGACAGATACGCAGTATTTT
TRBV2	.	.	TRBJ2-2	CASSEEVGDTGELFF	TGTGCCAGCAGTGAAGAGGTCGGCGACACCGGGGAGCTGTTTTTT
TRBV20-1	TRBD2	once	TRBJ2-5	CSATPLAGDLSYQETQYF	TGCAGTGCAACCCCCCTAGCGGGAGACCTCTCGTACCAAGAGACCCAGTACTTC
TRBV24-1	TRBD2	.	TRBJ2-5	CATSDRTSDRETQYF	TGTGCCACCAGTGATAGGACTAGCGATAGGGAGACCCAGTACTTC
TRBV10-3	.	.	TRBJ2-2	CASQASRTGELFF	TGTGCCTCTCAGGCTAGTCGCACCGGGGAGCTGTTTTTT
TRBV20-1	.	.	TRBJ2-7	CSARLRGGNSYEQYF	TGCAGTGCTAGGCTCCGTGGGGGCAACTCCTACGAGCAGTACTTC
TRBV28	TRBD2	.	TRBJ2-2	CASTRTSGHTGELFF	TGTGCCAGCACCAGGACTAGCGGGCACACCGGGGAGCTGTTTTTT
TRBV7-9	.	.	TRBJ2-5	CASSTPPRTVQETQYF	TGTGCCAGCTCCACTCCCCCCAGGACAGTCCAAGAGACCCAGTACTTC
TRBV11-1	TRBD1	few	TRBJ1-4	CASSRQGTYGKLFF	TGTGCCAGCAGCCGACAGGGGACCTATGGGAAACTGTTTTTT
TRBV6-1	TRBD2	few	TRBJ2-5	CASSDSIPFGGRARETQYF	TGTGCCAGCAGTGACTCCATTCCCTTTGGCGGGAGGGCCAGAGAGACCCAGTACTTC
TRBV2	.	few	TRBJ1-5	CASSESFGNQPQHF	TGTGCCAGCAGTGAATCATTTGGAAATCAGCCCCAGCATTTT
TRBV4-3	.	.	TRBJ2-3	CASSQDLKGGFADTQYF	TGCGCCAGCAGCCAAGATCTTAAGGGGGGTTTCGCAGATACGCAGTATTTT
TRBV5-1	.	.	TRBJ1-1	CASSSQFMNTEAFF	TGCGCCAGCAGCTCCCAGTTCATGAACACTGAAGCTTTCTTT
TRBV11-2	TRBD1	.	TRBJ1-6	CASSSGQGSNSPLHF	TGTGCCAGCAGCTCGGGACAGGGGTCTAATTCACCCCTCCACTTT
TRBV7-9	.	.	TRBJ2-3	CASRVLTGLSATDTQYF	TGTGCCAGCAGGGTGTTAACCGGGCTTTCTGCAACGGATACGCAGTATTTT
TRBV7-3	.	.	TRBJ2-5	CASSLGGLRRQETQYF	TGTGCCAGCAGCTTAGGTGGTCTGCGGCGCCAAGAGACCCAGTACTTC
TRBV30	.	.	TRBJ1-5	CAWSRDAGDQPQHF	TGTGCCTGGAGTCGGGACGCCGGCGACCAGCCCCAGCATTTT
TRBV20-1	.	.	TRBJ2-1	CSASLPGDIYNEQFF	TGCAGTGCTAGTCTTCCGGGAGACATCTACAATGAGCAGTTCTTC
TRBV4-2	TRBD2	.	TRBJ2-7	CASSQGLAGSYEQYF	TGTGCCAGCAGCCAAGGACTAGCGGGCTCCTACGAGCAGTACTTC
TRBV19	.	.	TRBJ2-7	CASSPTRGHYEQYF	TGTGCCAGTAGTCCTACTCGGGGGCACTACGAGCAGTACTTC
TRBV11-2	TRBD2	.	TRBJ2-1	CASSLERGTSYNEQFF	TGTGCCAGCAGCTTAGAGCGGGGGACCTCCTACAATGAGCAGTTCTTC
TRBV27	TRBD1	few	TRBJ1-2	CASSRYQRQGTPYTF	TGTGCCAGCAGCCGATACCAGCGACAGGGCACTCCCTACACCTTC
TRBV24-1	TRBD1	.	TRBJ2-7	CATSGPGQGGTYEQYF	TGTGCCACCAGTGGGCCCGGACAGGGGGGAACCTACGAGCAGTACTTC
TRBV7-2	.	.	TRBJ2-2	CASSLERGNIPGELFF	TGTGCCAGCAGCTTAGAGAGGGGGAACATCCCCGGGGAGCTGTTTTTT
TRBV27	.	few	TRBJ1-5	CASSLGGRYQPQHF	TGTGCCAGCAGTTTAGGGGGACGCTATCAGCCCCAGCATTTT
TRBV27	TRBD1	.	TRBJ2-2	CASEFLFGTGGVHGELFF	TGTGCCAGCGAGTTTCTGTTTGGGACAGGGGGCGTCCACGGGGAGCTGTTTTTT
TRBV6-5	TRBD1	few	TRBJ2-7	CASSFPTAGTDKGGAGQYF	TGTGCCAGCAGTTTCCCTACCGCCGGGACAGATAAAGGGGGAGCCGGGCAGTACTTC
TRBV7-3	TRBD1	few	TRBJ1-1	CASSLDRVTEAFF	TGTGCCAGCAGCTTAGACAGGGTCACTGAAGCTTTCTTT
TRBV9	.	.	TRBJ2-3	CASSVVEGRTDTQYF	TGTGCCAGCAGCGTAGTCGAGGGGAGGACAGATACGCAGTATTTT
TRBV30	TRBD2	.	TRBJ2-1	CAWKPGLAYSNEQFF	TGTGCCTGGAAGCCGGGACTAGCGTATAGCAATGAGCAGTTCTTC
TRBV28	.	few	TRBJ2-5	CASRGHSGLGQETQYF	TGTGCCAGCAGAGGCCATTCAGGGCTCGGGCAAGAGACCCAGTACTTC
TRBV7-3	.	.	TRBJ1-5	CASSSYPRGGNNQPQHF	TGTGCCAGCAGCTCCTACCCTCGAGGGGGAAACAATCAGCCCCAGCATTTT